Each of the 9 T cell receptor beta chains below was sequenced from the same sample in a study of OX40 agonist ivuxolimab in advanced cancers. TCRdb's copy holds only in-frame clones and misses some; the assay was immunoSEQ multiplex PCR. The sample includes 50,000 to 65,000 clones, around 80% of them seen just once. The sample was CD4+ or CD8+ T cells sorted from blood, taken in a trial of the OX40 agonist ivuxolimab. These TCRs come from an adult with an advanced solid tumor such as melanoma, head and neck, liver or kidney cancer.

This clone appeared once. In DNA form, the CDR3 reads TGTGCCAGCAGTTTATCGGCGTGGGACAAAAGGCCGGGGGCCTACGAGCAGTACTTC. This gives the protein CASSLSAWDKRPGAYEQYF. The chain recombines TRBV27 with TRBJ2-7; either TRBD1 or TRBD2 may supply D (6 bases each). Germline loops: CDR1 MNHEY, CDR2 SMNVEV (reference sequence). Deletions cut 0 bases from V and 2 bases from J, with 23 bases between. The CDR3 covers 19 residues.

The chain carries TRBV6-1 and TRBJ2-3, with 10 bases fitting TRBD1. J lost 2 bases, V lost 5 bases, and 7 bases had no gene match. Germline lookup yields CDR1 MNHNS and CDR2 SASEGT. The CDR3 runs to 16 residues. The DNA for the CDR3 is TGTGCCAGCAGTAAAGGACAGGGGGAAATCACAGATACGCAGTATTTT. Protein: CASSKGQGEITDTQYF.

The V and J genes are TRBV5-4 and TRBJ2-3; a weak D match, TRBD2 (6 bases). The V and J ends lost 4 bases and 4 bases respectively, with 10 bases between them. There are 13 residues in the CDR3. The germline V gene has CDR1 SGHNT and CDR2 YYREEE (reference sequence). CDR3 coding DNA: TGTGCCAGCAGCACCGGACTATCAGATACGCAGTATTTT. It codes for CASSTGLSDTQYF.

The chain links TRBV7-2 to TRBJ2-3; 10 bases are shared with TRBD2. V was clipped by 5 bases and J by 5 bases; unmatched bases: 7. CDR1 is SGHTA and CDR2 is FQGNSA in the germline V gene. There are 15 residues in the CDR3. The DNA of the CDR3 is TGTGCCAGCAGCAAAGCGGGAGGGCCGGGAGATACGCAGTATTTT. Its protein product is CASSKAGGPGDTQYF.

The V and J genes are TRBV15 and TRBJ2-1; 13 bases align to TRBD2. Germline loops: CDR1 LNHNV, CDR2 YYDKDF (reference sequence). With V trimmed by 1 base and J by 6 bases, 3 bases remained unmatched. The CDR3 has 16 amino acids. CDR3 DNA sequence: TGTGCCACCAGCAGAGTACTAGCGGGAGGGCCCAATGAGCAGTTCTTC. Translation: CATSRVLAGGPNEQFF.

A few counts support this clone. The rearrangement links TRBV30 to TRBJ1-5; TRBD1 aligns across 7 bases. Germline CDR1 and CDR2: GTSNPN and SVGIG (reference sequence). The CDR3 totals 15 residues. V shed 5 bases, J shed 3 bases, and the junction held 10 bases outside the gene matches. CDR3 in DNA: TGTGCCTGGTACTCCAGGGGGATGGACAATCAGCCCCAGCATTTT. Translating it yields CAWYSRGMDNQPQHF.

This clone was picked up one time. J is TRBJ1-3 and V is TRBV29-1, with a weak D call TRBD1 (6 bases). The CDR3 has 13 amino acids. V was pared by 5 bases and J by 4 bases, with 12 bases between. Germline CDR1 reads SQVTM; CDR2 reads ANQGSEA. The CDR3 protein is CSVSQGIGNTIYF. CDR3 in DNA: TGCAGCGTTTCACAGGGCATCGGAAACACCATATATTTT.

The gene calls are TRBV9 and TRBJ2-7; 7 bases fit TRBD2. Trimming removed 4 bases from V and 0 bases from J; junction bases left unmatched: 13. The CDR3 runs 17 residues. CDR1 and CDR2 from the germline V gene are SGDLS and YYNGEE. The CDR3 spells CASSPEGLAASSYEQYF. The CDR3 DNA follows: TGTGCCAGCAGCCCAGAGGGGCTAGCGGCTAGCTCCTACGAGCAGTACTTC. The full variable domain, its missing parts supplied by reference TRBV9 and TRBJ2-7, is DSGVTQTPKHLITATGQRVTLRCSPRSGDLSVYWYQQSLDQGLQFLIQYYNGEERAKGNILERFSAQQFPDLHSELNLSSLELGDSALYFCASSPEGLAASSYEQYFGPGTRLTVT.

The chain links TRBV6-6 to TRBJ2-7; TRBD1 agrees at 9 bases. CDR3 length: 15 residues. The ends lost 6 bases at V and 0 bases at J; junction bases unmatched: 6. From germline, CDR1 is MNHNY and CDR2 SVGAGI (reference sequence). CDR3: CASRDPGQGSYEQYF. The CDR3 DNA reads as TGTGCCAGCAGGGATCCGGGACAGGGCTCCTACGAGCAGTACTTC.